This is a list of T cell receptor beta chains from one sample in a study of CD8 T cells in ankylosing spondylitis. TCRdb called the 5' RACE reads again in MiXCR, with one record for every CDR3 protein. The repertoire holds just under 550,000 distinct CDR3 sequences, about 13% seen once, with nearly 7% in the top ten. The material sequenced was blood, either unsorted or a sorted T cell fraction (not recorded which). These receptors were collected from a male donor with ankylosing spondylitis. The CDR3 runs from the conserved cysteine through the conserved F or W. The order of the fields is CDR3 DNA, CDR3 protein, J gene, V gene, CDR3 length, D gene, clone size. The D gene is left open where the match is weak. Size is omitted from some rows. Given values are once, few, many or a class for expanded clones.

TGTGCCAGCTCACCCCAGGGGAATGGCAATCAGCCCCAGCATTTT CASSPQGNGNQPQHF TRBJ1-5 TRBV18 15 - few
TGCGCCAGCAGCTTCCAGGGGGTTTACAATGAGCAGTTCTTC CASSFQGVYNEQFF TRBJ2-1 TRBV5-1 14 TRBD1 -
TGCGCCAGCAGCCGGGACAGTTATAGCAATCAGCCCCAGCATTTT CASSRDSYSNQPQHF TRBJ1-5 TRBV5-1 15 TRBD1 many
TGTGCCAGCAGTGAAGCCAGTACTAGCGGGAGTAGCGATACGCAGTATTTT CASSEASTSGSSDTQYF TRBJ2-3 TRBV2 17 TRBD2 few
TGTGCCAGCAGTGAAGGAACAGGACTCGACTATGGCTACACCTTC CASSEGTGLDYGYTF TRBJ1-2 TRBV2 15 - -
TGCGCCAGCAGCCGCACAGGGCGACCTGAAATAGAAGCTTTCTTT CASSRTGRPEIEAFF TRBJ1-1 TRBV5-1 15 - many
TGCGCCAGCAGCTGGGGACTAGCGGGAGGAGGGGCCTACAATGAGCAGTTCTTC CASSWGLAGGGAYNEQFF TRBJ2-1 TRBV5-1 18 TRBD2 -
TGTGCCAGCAGCCAACGGAGTGGTGGTTTTGGGGATACGCAGTATTTT CASSQRSGGFGDTQYF TRBJ2-3 TRBV3-1 16 - few
TGTGCCACCAGTGAACGGACAGGGCTTACAGATACGCAGTATTTT CATSERTGLTDTQYF TRBJ2-3 TRBV24-1 15 TRBD1 -
TGCGCCAGCAGCTTGGTGGGCCTCCGCTCTGGGGCCAACGTCCTGACTTTC CASSLVGLRSGANVLTF TRBJ2-6 TRBV5-1 17 - few
TGCGCCAGCAGCCCACGGACTAGCGGGCCCTCCTACAATGAGCAGTTCTTC CASSPRTSGPSYNEQFF TRBJ2-1 TRBV5-1 17 TRBD2 -
TGTGCCAGCAGCTTGGGACAGGGGAGTTTCATGACTAATGAAAAACTGTTTTTT CASSLGQGSFMTNEKLFF TRBJ1-4 TRBV5-5 18 TRBD1 -
TGCAGTGCTAGGTTCGGTTTGGGCACTGAAGCTTTCTTT CSARFGLGTEAFF TRBJ1-1 TRBV20-1 13 - -
TGTGCCAGCAGTGCAATTCCAGGTTCACCCCTCCACTTT CASSAIPGSPLHF TRBJ1-6 TRBV7-9 13 - -
TGTGCCAGCAGCAAAAAGGAAGGGGGGGCGGCTTATAGCAATCAGCCCCAGCATTTT CASSKKEGGAAYSNQPQHF TRBJ1-5 TRBV21-1 19 - few
TGCGCCAGCACCAGCGTTTCCTACAATGAGCAGTTCTTC CASTSVSYNEQFF TRBJ2-1 TRBV10-2 13 - many
TGTGCCAGCTCCCCCCGGTCACAGGGGGCGCGGGGTAACACTGAAGCTTTCTTT CASSPRSQGARGNTEAFF TRBJ1-1 TRBV18 18 TRBD1 many
TGTGCCAGCAGCTCTGTAAGGGGCAATCAGCCCCAGCATTTT CASSSVRGNQPQHF TRBJ1-5 TRBV7-8 14 - many
TGTGCCAGCAGCCAAGCCGAGACCGGGACAGGGTTGTACGAGCAGTACTTC CASSQAETGTGLYEQYF TRBJ2-7 TRBV4-2 17 TRBD1 few
TGTGCCAGCAGCTTTAGGGGGAACACTGAAGCTTTCTTT CASSFRGNTEAFF TRBJ1-1 TRBV7-9 13 - few
TGTGCCAGCTCACCGTCGGGGGGTGACGGCTACACCTTC CASSPSGGDGYTF TRBJ1-2 TRBV18 13 - many
TGTGCCACCAGCCCTTGGACTAGCGGGAGGGCCGCCTACAATGAGCAGTTCTTC CATSPWTSGRAAYNEQFF TRBJ2-1 TRBV24-1 18 TRBD2 -
TGTGCCAGCGGCCCTCCCTGGCATTTT CASGPPWHF TRBJ1-5 TRBV6-6 9 - -
TGTGCCAGCAGTTTTCTAGCGGTCTACAATGAGCAGTTCTTC CASSFLAVYNEQFF TRBJ2-1 TRBV12-3/TRBV12-4 14 TRBD2 few
TGTGCCAGCAGGTATAACCGCGACAGATATGGCTACACCTTC CASRYNRDRYGYTF TRBJ1-2 TRBV7-2 14 - few
TGTGCCAGCAGTTTGGGCAGGGGGCAAGGAAACACCATATATTTT CASSLGRGQGNTIYF TRBJ1-3 TRBV12-3/TRBV12-4 15 TRBD1 -
TGTGCCAGCAGCCCAGGGACTAGCCAAGATACGCAGTATTTT CASSPGTSQDTQYF TRBJ2-3 TRBV7-9 14 TRBD2 few
TGTGCCATCAGGCCGGCAGGGGGTATCTACGAGCAGTACTTC CAIRPAGGIYEQYF TRBJ2-7 TRBV10-3 14 TRBD1 -
TGTGCCAGCAGCTTAGAGTTTAGGACAGATACGCAGTATTTT CASSLEFRTDTQYF TRBJ2-3 TRBV7-8 14 - few
TGTGCCAGCAGCTTCGGGGCTCTACTGCTCTCCTACAATGAGCAGTTCTTC CASSFGALLLSYNEQFF TRBJ2-1 TRBV7-2 17 - -
TGTGCCAGCAGAGGTAGCGGTACATCGAACACCGGGGAGCTGTTTTTT CASRGSGTSNTGELFF TRBJ2-2 TRBV27 16 - -
TGCAGTGCTAGAAGGCGGATTGATTCACCCCTCCACTTT CSARRRIDSPLHF TRBJ1-6 TRBV20-1 13 - -
TGCAGTGCTAGTCAGGGGAACACCGGGGAGCTGTTTTTT CSASQGNTGELFF TRBJ2-2 TRBV20-1 13 - few
TGCAGTGCTAGACTAGCGGGAGTCGGTGAGCAGTTCTTC CSARLAGVGEQFF TRBJ2-1 TRBV20-1 13 TRBD2 many
TGTGCCAGCAGTTACGATAGCGGGAGTGTGTCCGGGGAGCTGTTTTTT CASSYDSGSVSGELFF TRBJ2-2 TRBV6-5 16 TRBD2 -
TGTGCCATCAGGCGGCAAGAGGGGTCCTACGAGCAGTACTTC CAIRRQEGSYEQYF TRBJ2-7 TRBV10-3 14 - -
TGTGCCAGCAGCCAAGAAGGAGGGGCGGGAGGCTACACCTTC CASSQEGGAGGYTF TRBJ1-2 TRBV3-1 14 - many
TGTGCCACCAGTGATTTGGACCCTACGGACGAGCAGTTCTTC CATSDLDPTDEQFF TRBJ2-1 TRBV24-1 14 - many
TGCAGTGCTGGATCTAGCGGGAGATTCCTTTACACAGATACGCAGTATTTT CSAGSSGRFLYTDTQYF TRBJ2-3 TRBV20-1 17 TRBD2 -
TGCAGTGCTTTATCAGGGGCGGTGAACACTGAAGCTTTCTTT CSALSGAVNTEAFF TRBJ1-1 TRBV20-1 14 - many